These 29 T cell receptor beta chains came from one sample sequenced in a study of blood T cell repertoires in COVID-19. Method: immunoSEQ multiplex PCR; TCRdb's copy keeps in-frame clones and lacks some. The table has just under 350,000 clones, approximately 91% seen once. Sequenced material: peripheral blood. Receptors were obtained from a woman between 65 and 79 years old with COVID-19, enrolled during active disease.

The V gene is TRBV10-3, the J gene TRBJ2-7; TRBD1 matches 7 bases. CDR1 and CDR2 from the germline V gene are ENHRY and SYGVKD. CDR3 size: 12 residues. V trimming: 6 bases; J trimming: 3 bases; junction bases outside the gene matches: 2. Here the CDR3 reads CAISRDSYEQYF. In nucleotides, the CDR3 is TGTGCCATCAGCCGGGACAGCTACGAGCAGTACTTC.

The chain joins TRBV27 to TRBJ1-1; D might be TRBD1 (6 bases). The CDR3 is 11 amino acids. Germline CDR1 MNHEY, CDR2 SMNVEV (reference sequence). V lost 6 bases to trimming and J lost 8 bases, with 10 bases between them. The CDR3 DNA reads TGTGCCAGCAGACTGGGGACAGAAGCTTTCTTT. Translating gives CASRLGTEAFF.

The rearrangement joins TRBV29-1 to TRBJ2-5; D may be TRBD2 (5 bases). The CDR3 is 11 amino acids. Trimming removed 4 bases from V and 5 bases from J, with 8 bases in between. Germline CDR1 is SQVTM and CDR2 is ANQGSEA. CDR3: CSVVPGETQYF. In DNA form, the CDR3 reads TGCAGCGTTGTGCCGGGGGAGACCCAGTACTTC.

The chain has TRBV4-1 and TRBJ1-3, with 7 bases aligning to TRBD1. Per the germline V gene, CDR1 is MGHRA and CDR2 is YSYEKL. V shed 3 bases, J shed 2 bases, and the junction held 7 bases outside the gene matches. The CDR3 runs to 16 residues. The CDR3 loop is CASSQPDRVPGNTIYF. The DNA for the CDR3 is TGCGCCAGCAGCCAGCCCGACAGGGTTCCTGGAAACACCATATATTTT.

V gene TRBV5-1 combines with J gene TRBJ1-1; D unclear. Germline V gene lookup returns CDR1 SGHRS and CDR2 YFSETQ. The CDR3 has 15 residues. Trimming cost V 0 bases and J 5 bases, with 14 bases left between them. The CDR3: CASSLDPSRGTEAFF. DNA of the CDR3: TGCGCCAGCAGCTTGGATCCCTCAAGAGGAACTGAAGCTTTCTTT.

The chain employs TRBV5-1 and TRBJ2-5, with 7 bases aligning to TRBD2. V lost 5 bases to trimming and J lost 1 base; unmatched junction nucleotides: 8. The CDR3 length is 15 residues. Germline CDR1 and CDR2: SGHRS and YFSETQ. CDR3 in amino acids: CASRGTIIVQETQYF. The CDR3 nucleotides read TGCGCCAGCAGGGGGACTATCATTGTCCAAGAGACCCAGTACTTC.

The chain employs TRBV11-2 and TRBJ2-7, with D perhaps TRBD2 (6 bases). The CDR3 is 16 amino acids. The V gene's germline CDR1 is SGHAT and CDR2 FQNNGV. The V end was cut by 0 bases, the J end by 0 bases, with 12 bases between. The CDR3, as DNA: TGTGCCAGCAGCTTAGAGGGCGGGGCCGCCTCCTACGAGCAGTACTTC. It is translated as CASSLEGGAASYEQYF.

The rearrangement joins TRBV29-1 to TRBJ2-1, with D hard to call. V dropped 4 bases and J dropped 1 base, with 8 bases sitting between them. The germline gives CDR1 SQVTM, CDR2 ANQGSEA. The CDR3 totals 13 residues. The CDR3 spells CSVVSVSYNEQFF. DNA for the CDR3: TGCAGCGTTGTGAGTGTATCCTACAATGAGCAGTTCTTC.

The chain carries TRBV2 and TRBJ1-1; a weak D match, TRBD1 (5 bases). Germline V gene sequence: CDR1 SNHLY, CDR2 FYNNEI. This CDR3 contains 13 residues. The V gene lost 7 bases and the J gene lost 1 base, with 10 bases spanning the gap. The CDR3 sequence is CASTEDRNTEAFF. The DNA of the CDR3 is TGTGCCAGCACCGAAGACAGGAACACTGAAGCTTTCTTT.

The V and J genes are TRBV24-1 and TRBJ2-1; possible D gene TRBD2, 6 bases. The CDR3 sequence is 12 residues long. Germline CDR1 KGHDR, CDR2 SFDVKD. Trimming cost V 10 bases and J 5 bases, with 11 bases left between them. This CDR3 reads CATGTGDNEQFF. In DNA, the CDR3 is TGTGCCACTGGGACTGGAGACAATGAGCAGTTCTTC.

V gene TRBV24-1 combines with J gene TRBJ1-1; a possible D gene is TRBD1 (6 bases). The CDR3 runs 14 residues. V was trimmed by 3 bases and J by 1 base, leaving 8 bases between them. CDR1 is KGHDR and CDR2 is SFDVKD in the germline V gene. The CDR3 nucleotides read TGTGCCACCAGTGATGGGGGACAGAACACTGAAGCTTTCTTT. It yields the protein CATSDGGQNTEAFF.

The genes are TRBV5-1 and TRBJ2-7, with TRBD2 matching 15 bases. This CDR3 region has 17 residues. From germline, CDR1 is SGHRS and CDR2 YFSETQ. V was clipped by 4 bases and J by 0 bases; unmatched bases: 5. In nucleotides, the CDR3 is TGCGCCAGCAGCAAGGGGACTAGCGGGGGGTTCTCCTACGAGCAGTACTTC. This translates into CASSKGTSGGFSYEQYF. The entire variable domain, with the rest obtained from reference TRBV5-1 and TRBJ2-7, is as follows: KAGVTQTPRYLIKTRGQQVTLSCSPISGHRSVSWYQQTPGQGLQFLFEYFSETQRNKGNFPGRFSGRQFSNSRSEMNVSTLELGDSALYLCASSKGTSGGFSYEQYFGPGTRLTVT.

The chain links TRBV5-1 to TRBJ2-2; the match to TRBD2 covers 11 bases. Germline trimming cut 4 bases from V and 4 bases from J; bases unmatched to any gene: 6. Germline assignment: CDR1 SGHRS and CDR2 YFSETQ. The CDR3 totals 16 residues. In DNA form, the CDR3 reads TGCGCCAGCAGCCCTGATAGCGGGGGGGCCACCGGGGAGCTGTTTTTT. It yields the protein CASSPDSGGATGELFF.

The chain joins TRBV7-8 to TRBJ2-7, with 7 bases that match TRBD1. The CDR3 covers 16 residues. V was pared by 1 base and J by 0 bases, with 6 bases of the junction left unmatched. CDR1 and CDR2 from the germline V gene are SGHVS and FQNEAQ. The CDR3 region is CASSLDWTGASYEQYF. CDR3 DNA sequence: TGTGCCAGCAGCTTAGACTGGACAGGAGCCTCCTACGAGCAGTACTTC.

The chain links TRBV19 to TRBJ2-7, with D possibly being TRBD2 (6 bases). Germline V gives CDR1 LNHDA, CDR2 SQIVND (reference sequence). The CDR3 totals 15 residues. Trimming left V 5 bases short and J 2 bases short, with 16 bases between. The CDR3 DNA follows: TGTGCCAGTAGTCTCCACTCGGGACTGACCTACGAGCAGTACTTC. Translated, it gives CASSLHSGLTYEQYF.

The chain uses TRBV19 and TRBJ2-1, with a possible D match to TRBD2 (5 bases). The CDR3 runs 14 residues. Per the germline V gene, CDR1 is LNHDA and CDR2 is SQIVND (reference sequence). V was trimmed by 2 bases and J by 1 base, leaving 6 bases between them. The CDR3 region is CASSISGSYNEQFF. The DNA of the CDR3 is TGTGCCAGTAGTATAAGCGGTTCCTACAATGAGCAGTTCTTC.

This sequence joins TRBV18 and TRBJ1-2, with TRBD1 matching over 10 bases. The CDR3 consists of 15 residues. Germline V gives CDR1 KGHSH, CDR2 LQKENI. The junction had 7 bases not matched to a gene; V was cut back by 5 bases and J by 4 bases. CDR3 in DNA: TGTGCCAGCTCAACCGGGACAGGGGCCCCCTATGGCTACACCTTC. Translating it yields CASSTGTGAPYGYTF.

The chain recombines TRBV10-3 with TRBJ1-5; D unclear. Trimming took off 3 bases at V and 3 bases at J, with 3 bases between the two ends. This CDR3 comprises 12 residues. Germline loops: CDR1 ENHRY, CDR2 SYGVKD. DNA of the CDR3: TGTGCCATCAGTGACCTCAATCAGCCCCAGCATTTT. Translating it yields CAISDLNQPQHF.

The chain couples TRBV11-2 to TRBJ1-3; 9 bases fit TRBD1. Germline values: CDR1 SGHAT, CDR2 FQNNGV. V shed 4 bases and J 5 bases; nucleotides not matched to a gene: 3. This CDR3 is built from 14 residues. As DNA, the CDR3 is TGTGCCAGCAGCTCGGGACAGGGAAGAAACACCATATATTTT. Encoded protein: CASSSGQGRNTIYF.

The rearrangement uses TRBV10-3 and TRBJ2-7, with a possible D match to TRBD1 (5 bases). Germline lookup yields CDR1 ENHRY and CDR2 SYGVKD. V was shortened by 6 bases and J by 0 bases, with 24 bases between the two germline ends. The CDR3 loop spans 18 amino acids. The CDR3 here is CAISPPAYFWGSSYEQYF. CDR3 coding DNA: TGTGCCATCAGCCCTCCGGCATATTTCTGGGGCAGCTCCTACGAGCAGTACTTC.

This chain joins TRBV28 and TRBJ1-2; 7 bases agree with TRBD1. The germline gives CDR1 MDHEN, CDR2 SYDVKM. The CDR3 is 13 amino acids. V dropped 3 bases and J dropped 8; count of bases not matched to a gene: 6. Here the CDR3 reads CASSFSTGRGYTF. CDR3 sequence (DNA): TGTGCCAGCAGTTTTTCGACAGGGAGGGGCTACACCTTC.

This clone appeared once. The rearrangement uses TRBV7-9 and TRBJ2-1; 12 bases are shared with TRBD1. V shed 5 bases and J 6 bases; nucleotides not matched to a gene: 5. The CDR3 length is 15 residues. Germline V CDR1 and CDR2: SEHNR, FQNEAQ (reference sequence). CDR3 coding DNA: TGTGCCAGCAGCACCCGGGACAGGGGGCGCAATGAGCAGTTCTTC. Amino acids: CASSTRDRGRNEQFF.

This clone was recorded only once. V usage is TRBV29-1 and J usage is TRBJ1-3; 7 positions match TRBD1. CDR1 and CDR2 from the germline V gene are SQVTM and ANQGSEA. The CDR3 consists of 14 residues. Losses at the gene ends were 3 bases for V and 7 bases for J; bases not matched to a gene: 9. The CDR3 DNA reads as TGCAGCGTTGAGACAGGGATTCCCCACAACACCATATATTTT. Amino acids: CSVETGIPHNTIYF.

V and J are TRBV7-9 and TRBJ2-3, with 11 bases that match TRBD2. This CDR3 is 14 amino acids long. The germline V gene has CDR1 SEHNR and CDR2 FQNEAQ (reference sequence). With V trimmed by 5 bases and J by 6 bases, 4 bases remained unmatched. For the CDR3, the DNA is TGTGCCAGCAGCGCACGGACTAGCGGGGATACGCAGTATTTT. This gives the protein CASSARTSGDTQYF.

This clone was recorded only once. CDR3 in DNA: TGTGCCAGCACCCAGGGGCCCCTGAGCACTGAAGCTTTCTTT. It is translated as CASTQGPLSTEAFF. V gene TRBV5-6 combines with J gene TRBJ1-1; D is possibly TRBD1 (6 bases). Trimming pared 6 bases from V and 4 bases from J, leaving 16 bases between. The germline gives CDR1 SGHDT, CDR2 YYEEEE. This CDR3 is 14 amino acids long.

The V call is TRBV30, the J call TRBJ2-3, with 10 positions matching TRBD1. CDR1 is GTSNPN, CDR2 SVGIG, per germline (reference sequence). CDR3 length equals 14 residues. V trimming: 8 bases; J trimming: 4 bases; junction bases outside the gene matches: 9. The CDR3 coding sequence is TGTGCCAGGACCGGGACAGGGGTCGCAGATACGCAGTATTTT. Translating gives CARTGTGVADTQYF.

This chain joins TRBV4-2 and TRBJ1-2, with D uncertain. The V and J ends lost 0 bases and 8 bases respectively, with 22 bases between them. This CDR3 has 17 residues. Germline V CDR1 and CDR2: LGHNA, YNFKEQ. The CDR3 here is CASSQEGGPIRGWGYTF. The CDR3 nucleotides are TGTGCCAGCAGCCAAGAGGGCGGACCGATTAGAGGGTGGGGCTACACCTTC.

The rearrangement uses TRBV18 and TRBJ2-2; D possibly corresponds to TRBD1 (5 bases). In germline, CDR1 is KGHSH, CDR2 LQKENI. The V gene lost 4 bases and the J gene lost 1 base, with 13 bases spanning the gap. This CDR3 is 16 amino acids long. This chain's CDR3 is CASSHSRAQNTGELFF. In DNA, the CDR3 is TGTGCCAGCTCACACAGCAGGGCGCAGAACACCGGGGAGCTGTTTTTT.

This clone was recorded only once. The chain uses TRBV7-7 and TRBJ2-2, with TRBD1 matching 10 bases. The CDR3 runs to 15 residues. Trimming cost V 10 bases and J 2 bases; bases outside gene matches: 7. Germline CDR1 and CDR2: SSHAT and FNYEAQ (reference sequence). CDR3 in DNA: TGTGCCATTTTAGGGACAGGGGCTAACACCGGGGAGCTGTTTTTT. Translated, it gives CAILGTGANTGELFF.